This T cell receptor beta chain emerged from a study of beta chain features in type 1 diabetes. Study background: Sorted cells numbering approximately 110,000,000 were examined across all samples.

The study reverse transcribed the entire isolated RNA, so it sequenced expressed TCRB transcripts. Clones were sequenced by immunoSEQ multiplex PCR, and TCRdb holds only the in-frame ones, with some missing. Of hundreds of thousands of clones listed, 15% are singletons. Based on CD45RO/CCR7/CD25/CD127/CD95/CD27, CD4+ regulatory, stem cell-like memory, naive and central memory cells were sorted. This clone was counted only a few times. Antigen unknown. V was cut by 3 bases and J by 4 bases, with 13 bases left in between. CDR1 and CDR2 (germline): SGHNT, YYREEE (reference sequence). The CDR3 sequence is 15 residues long. Study outcomes and limitations: Type 1 diabetes patients had fewer VDJ junction insertions and more deletions. Type 1 diabetes patients had moderately but significantly shorter TCRB CDR3s in all four CD4+ subsets.

Input material: naive CD4+ T cells from blood. The chain joins TRBV5-4 to TRBJ2-2; D may match TRBD1 or TRBD2 (5 bases each). The receptor comes from a young man in good health. CDR3 sequence (DNA): TGTGCCAGCAGCTACGGGGCCCCGGGCACCGGGGAGCTGTTTTTT. It translates to CASSYGAPGTGELFF.